The 4 T cell receptor beta chains presented below share a single source sample, sequenced in a study of T cell changes during pregnancy in multiple sclerosis. The method was immunoSEQ multiplex PCR; TCRdb's version includes in-frame clones alone and lacks a portion of them. The data hold roughly 37,000 clones, with 91% observed a single time. The sequences come from CD4+ T cells from peripheral blood mononuclear cells, collected in the second trimester of pregnancy. The origin of the receptors is a female donor in good health, enrolled as a control in a pregnancy study.

The DNA of the CDR3 is TGTGCCAGCAGCTATCCGGGACTCGCCTACGAGCAGTACTTC. Protein product: CASSYPGLAYEQYF. The rearrangement links TRBV5-4 to TRBJ2-7, with a weak D call TRBD2 (6 bases). The CDR3 runs to 14 residues. The V gene lost 3 bases and the J gene lost 2 bases, with 12 bases spanning the gap. CDR1 and CDR2 from the germline V gene are SGHNT and YYREEE (reference sequence).

The chain has TRBV2 and TRBJ2-7; 11 bases are a match to TRBD1. CDR1 is SNHLY and CDR2 is FYNNEI in the germline V gene. The CDR3 is 14 amino acids. V lost 7 bases to trimming and J lost 3 bases; unmatched junction nucleotides: 5. The chain's CDR3 is CASNSGQGVYEQYF. CDR3 sequence (DNA): TGTGCCAGCAATTCGGGACAGGGGGTCTACGAGCAGTACTTC.

As concerns this clone: Other DNA sequences of this sample code for an identical CDR3. The V gene is TRBV6-6, the J gene TRBJ1-2; 9 bases map to TRBD1. Germline lookup yields CDR1 MNHNY and CDR2 SVGAGI (reference sequence). Trimming cost V 9 bases and J 4 bases; bases outside gene matches: 15. The CDR3 is 16 residues long. The CDR3 loop is CASSRTGTGLTYGYTF. The CDR3 DNA follows: TGTGCCAGTAGTAGGACCGGGACAGGGTTGACCTATGGCTACACCTTC.

The J gene is TRBJ1-1, the V gene TRBV6-5; 7 bases are a match to TRBD1. With V trimmed by 4 bases and J by 0 bases, 5 bases remained unmatched. This CDR3 is 15 amino acids long. Germline CDR1 is MNHEY and CDR2 is SVGAGI. The DNA for the CDR3 is TGTGCCAGCAGTTCTACGGGACAGATGAACACTGAAGCTTTCTTT. Its protein is CASSSTGQMNTEAFF.